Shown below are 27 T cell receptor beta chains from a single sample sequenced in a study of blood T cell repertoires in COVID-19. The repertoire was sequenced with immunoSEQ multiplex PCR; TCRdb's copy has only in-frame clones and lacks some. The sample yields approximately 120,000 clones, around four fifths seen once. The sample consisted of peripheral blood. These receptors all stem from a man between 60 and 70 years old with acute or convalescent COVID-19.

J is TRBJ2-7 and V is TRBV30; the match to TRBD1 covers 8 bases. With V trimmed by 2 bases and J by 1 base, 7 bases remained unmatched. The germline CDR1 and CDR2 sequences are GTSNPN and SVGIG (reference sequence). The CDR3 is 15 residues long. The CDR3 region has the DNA TGTGCCTGGAGTCATCAGGGGGCGAGGTCCTACGAGCAGTACTTC. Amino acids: CAWSHQGARSYEQYF.

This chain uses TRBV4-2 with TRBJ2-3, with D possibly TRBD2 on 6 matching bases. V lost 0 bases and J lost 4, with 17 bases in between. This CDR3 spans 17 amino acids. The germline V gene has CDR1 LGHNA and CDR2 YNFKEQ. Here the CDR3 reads CASSQDMGGVDADTQYF. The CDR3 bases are TGTGCCAGCAGCCAAGATATGGGCGGGGTCGACGCAGATACGCAGTATTTT.

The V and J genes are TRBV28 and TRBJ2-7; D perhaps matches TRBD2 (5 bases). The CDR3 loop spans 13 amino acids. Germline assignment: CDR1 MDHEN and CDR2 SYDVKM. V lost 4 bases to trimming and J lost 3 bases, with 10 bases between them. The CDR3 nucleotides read TGTGCCAGCAGTTCCGGGATCGGCTACGAGCAGTACTTC. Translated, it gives CASSSGIGYEQYF.

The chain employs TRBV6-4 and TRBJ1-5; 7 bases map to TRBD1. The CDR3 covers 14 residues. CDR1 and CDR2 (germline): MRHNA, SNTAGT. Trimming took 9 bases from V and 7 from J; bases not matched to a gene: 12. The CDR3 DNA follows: TGTGCCAGAGAACAGGGGATTCGTAGACAGCCCCAGCATTTT. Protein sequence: CAREQGIRRQPQHF.

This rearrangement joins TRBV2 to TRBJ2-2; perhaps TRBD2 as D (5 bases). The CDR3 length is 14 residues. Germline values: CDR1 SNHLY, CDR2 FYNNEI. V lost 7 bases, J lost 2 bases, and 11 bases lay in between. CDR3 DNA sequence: TGTGCCAGCAAAGCTAGCAGTAACACCGGGGAGCTGTTTTTT. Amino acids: CASKASSNTGELFF.

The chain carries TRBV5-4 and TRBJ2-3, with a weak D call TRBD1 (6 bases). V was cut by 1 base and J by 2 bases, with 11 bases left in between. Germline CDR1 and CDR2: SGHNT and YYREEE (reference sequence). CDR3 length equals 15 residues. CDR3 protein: CASSLTGFDTDTQYF. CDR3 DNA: TGTGCCAGCAGCTTGACAGGGTTCGACACAGATACGCAGTATTTT.

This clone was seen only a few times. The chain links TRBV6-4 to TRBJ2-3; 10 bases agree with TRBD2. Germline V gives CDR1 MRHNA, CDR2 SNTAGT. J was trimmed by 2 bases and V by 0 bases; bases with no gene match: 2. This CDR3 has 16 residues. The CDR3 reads CASSDSAGGSTDTQYF. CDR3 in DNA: TGTGCCAGCAGTGACTCAGCGGGAGGGTCCACAGATACGCAGTATTTT.

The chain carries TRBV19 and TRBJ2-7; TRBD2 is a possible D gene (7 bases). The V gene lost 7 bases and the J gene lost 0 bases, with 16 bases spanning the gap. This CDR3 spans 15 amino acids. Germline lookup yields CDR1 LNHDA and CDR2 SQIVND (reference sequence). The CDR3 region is CASKYGAGHSYEQYF. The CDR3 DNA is TGTGCCAGTAAGTATGGAGCGGGACACTCCTACGAGCAGTACTTC.

Here the CDR3 reads CASSPPSAGFYGYTF. In DNA form, the CDR3 reads TGTGCCAGCAGCCCACCTTCAGCAGGCTTCTATGGCTACACCTTC. The rearrangement joins TRBV2 to TRBJ1-2, with D unresolved. Germline loops: CDR1 SNHLY, CDR2 FYNNEI. This CDR3 is 15 amino acids long. V was shortened by 6 bases and J by 4 bases, with 18 bases between the two germline ends.

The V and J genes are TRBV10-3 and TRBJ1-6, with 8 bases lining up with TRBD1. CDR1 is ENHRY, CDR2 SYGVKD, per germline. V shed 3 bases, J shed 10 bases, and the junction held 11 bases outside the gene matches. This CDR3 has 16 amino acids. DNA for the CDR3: TGTGCCATCAGTGACGGGACAGGAGGCTTCTCATCACCCCTCCACTTT. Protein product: CAISDGTGGFSSPLHF.

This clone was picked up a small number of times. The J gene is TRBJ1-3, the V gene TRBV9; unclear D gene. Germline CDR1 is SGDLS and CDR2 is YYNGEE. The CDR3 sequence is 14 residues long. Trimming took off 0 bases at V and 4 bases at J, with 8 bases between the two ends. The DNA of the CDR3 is TGTGCCAGCAGCGTAGACTTTGAGGGAAACACCATATATTTT. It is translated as CASSVDFEGNTIYF.

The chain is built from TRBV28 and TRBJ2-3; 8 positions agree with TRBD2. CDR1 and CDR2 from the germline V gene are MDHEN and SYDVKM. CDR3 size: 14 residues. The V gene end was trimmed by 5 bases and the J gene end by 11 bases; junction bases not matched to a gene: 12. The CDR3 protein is CASSALAAGKQQYF. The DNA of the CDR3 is TGTGCCAGCAGTGCACTAGCGGCCGGGAAGCAGCAGTATTTT.

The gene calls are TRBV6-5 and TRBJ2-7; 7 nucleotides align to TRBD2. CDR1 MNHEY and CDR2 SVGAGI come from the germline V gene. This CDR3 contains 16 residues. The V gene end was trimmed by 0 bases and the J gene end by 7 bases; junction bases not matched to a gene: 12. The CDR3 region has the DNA TGTGCCAGCAGTTACTCGGCCGGGACTACCAGAGGGGAGCAGTACTTC. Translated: CASSYSAGTTRGEQYF.

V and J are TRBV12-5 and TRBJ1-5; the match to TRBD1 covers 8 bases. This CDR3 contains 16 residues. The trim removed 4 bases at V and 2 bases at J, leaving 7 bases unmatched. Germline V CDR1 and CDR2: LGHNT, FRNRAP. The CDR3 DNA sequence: TGTGCTAGTGGTTACCATTACAGGGGGTGCAATCAGCCCCAGCATTTT. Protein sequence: CASGYHYRGCNQPQHF.

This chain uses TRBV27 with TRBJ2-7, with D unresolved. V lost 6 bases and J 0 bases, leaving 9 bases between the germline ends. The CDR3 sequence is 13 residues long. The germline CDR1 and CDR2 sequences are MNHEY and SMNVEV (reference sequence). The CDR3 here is CASRNHSSYEQYF. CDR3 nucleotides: TGTGCCAGCAGGAATCATAGCTCCTACGAGCAGTACTTC.

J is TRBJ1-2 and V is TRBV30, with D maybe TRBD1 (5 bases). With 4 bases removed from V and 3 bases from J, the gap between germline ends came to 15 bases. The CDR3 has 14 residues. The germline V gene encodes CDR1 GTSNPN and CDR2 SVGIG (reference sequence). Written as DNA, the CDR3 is TGTGCCTGGACCCAGGCTCAGGGTGACTATGGCTACACCTTC. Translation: CAWTQAQGDYGYTF. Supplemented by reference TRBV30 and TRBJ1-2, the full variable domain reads SQTIHQWPATLVQPVGSPLSLECTVEGTSNPNLYWYRQAAGRGLQLLFYSVGIGQISSEVPQNLSASRPQDRQFILSSKKLLLSDSGFYLCAWTQAQGDYGYTFGSGTRLTVV.

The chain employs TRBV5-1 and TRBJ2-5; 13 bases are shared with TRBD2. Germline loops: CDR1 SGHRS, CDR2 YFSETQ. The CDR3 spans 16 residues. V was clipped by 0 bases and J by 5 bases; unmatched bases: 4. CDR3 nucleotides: TGCGCCAGCAGCTTGGGACTAGCGGGGGGCTTTGAGACCCAGTACTTC. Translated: CASSLGLAGGFETQYF.

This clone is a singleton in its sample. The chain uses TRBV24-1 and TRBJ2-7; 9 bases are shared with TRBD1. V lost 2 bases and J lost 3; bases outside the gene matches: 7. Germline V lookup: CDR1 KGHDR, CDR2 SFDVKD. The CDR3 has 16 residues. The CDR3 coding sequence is TGTGCCACCAGTGATTCGACCGGGACAGGGAGCTACGAGCAGTACTTC. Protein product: CATSDSTGTGSYEQYF.

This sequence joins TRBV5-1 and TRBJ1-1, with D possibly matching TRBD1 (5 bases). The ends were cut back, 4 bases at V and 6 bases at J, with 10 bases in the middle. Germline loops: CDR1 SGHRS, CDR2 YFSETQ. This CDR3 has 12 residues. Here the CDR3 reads CASSDGHAEAFF. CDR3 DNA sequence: TGCGCCAGCAGCGACGGACACGCTGAAGCTTTCTTT.

The CDR3 coding sequence is TGTGCCAGCAGTACGCTGACAGGTTCTAACTATGGCTACACCTTC. It is translated as CASSTLTGSNYGYTF. The V gene is TRBV27, the J gene TRBJ1-2; maybe TRBD1 (6 bases). V lost 5 bases to trimming and J lost 0 bases, with 13 bases between them. The CDR3 sequence is 15 residues long. Germline V CDR1 and CDR2: MNHEY, SMNVEV (reference sequence).

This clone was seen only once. CDR3 DNA: TGTGCCAGCAGTTATATGGGGCTCTCTGGAAACACCATATATTTT. It codes for CASSYMGLSGNTIYF. The chain links TRBV6-5 to TRBJ1-3; tentative D call: TRBD1 (5 bases). The germline gives CDR1 MNHEY, CDR2 SVGAGI. Trimming took 3 bases from V and 0 from J, leaving 9 bases between them. CDR3 size: 15 residues.

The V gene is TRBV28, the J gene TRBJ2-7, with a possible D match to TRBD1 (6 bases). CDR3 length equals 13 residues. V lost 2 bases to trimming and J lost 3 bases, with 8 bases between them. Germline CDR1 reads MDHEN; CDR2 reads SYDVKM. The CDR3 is CASSLDRIYEQYF. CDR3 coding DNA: TGTGCCAGCAGTTTAGACAGGATCTACGAGCAGTACTTC.

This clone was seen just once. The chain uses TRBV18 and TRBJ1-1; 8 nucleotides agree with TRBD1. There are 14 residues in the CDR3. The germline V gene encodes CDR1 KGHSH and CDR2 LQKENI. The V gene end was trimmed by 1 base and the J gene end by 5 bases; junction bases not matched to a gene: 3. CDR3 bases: TGTGCCAGCTCACCACTACAGGGGGGAACTGAAGCTTTCTTT. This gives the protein CASSPLQGGTEAFF.

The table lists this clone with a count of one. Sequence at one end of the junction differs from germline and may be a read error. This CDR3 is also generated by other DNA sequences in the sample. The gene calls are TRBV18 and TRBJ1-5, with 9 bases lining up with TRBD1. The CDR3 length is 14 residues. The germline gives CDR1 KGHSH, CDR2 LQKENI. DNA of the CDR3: TGTGCCAGCTCACCTACAGGGGGCAACCAGCCCCAGCATTTT. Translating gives CASSPTGGNQPQHF.

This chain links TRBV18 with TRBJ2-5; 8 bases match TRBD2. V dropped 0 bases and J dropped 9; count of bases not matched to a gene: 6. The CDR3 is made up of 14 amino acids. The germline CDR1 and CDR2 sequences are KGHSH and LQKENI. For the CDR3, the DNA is TGTGCCAGCTCACCACCTGCCCTGCGGGGGGCCCAGTACTTC. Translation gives CASSPPALRGAQYF.

The CDR3 bases are TGTGCCAGCAGTTTAGGCCAGGGTAGGCACGAGCAGTACTTC. Its translation: CASSLGQGRHEQYF. The chain couples TRBV28 to TRBJ2-7; D may be TRBD1 (5 bases). In germline, CDR1 is MDHEN, CDR2 SYDVKM. V was cut by 2 bases and J by 5 bases, with 13 bases left in between. The CDR3 spans 14 residues.

CDR3 loop: CASSIGVSTEAFF. In nucleotides, the CDR3 is TGTGCCAGCAGTATAGGGGTATCCACTGAAGCTTTCTTT. The chain combines TRBV3-1 (or the pseudogene TRBV3-2) with TRBJ1-1; TRBD1 might be the D (5 bases). V was trimmed by 6 bases and J by 4 bases, leaving 12 bases between them. Germline-derived CDR1 and CDR2 are LGHDT and YNNKEL (reference sequence). The CDR3 loop spans 13 amino acids.